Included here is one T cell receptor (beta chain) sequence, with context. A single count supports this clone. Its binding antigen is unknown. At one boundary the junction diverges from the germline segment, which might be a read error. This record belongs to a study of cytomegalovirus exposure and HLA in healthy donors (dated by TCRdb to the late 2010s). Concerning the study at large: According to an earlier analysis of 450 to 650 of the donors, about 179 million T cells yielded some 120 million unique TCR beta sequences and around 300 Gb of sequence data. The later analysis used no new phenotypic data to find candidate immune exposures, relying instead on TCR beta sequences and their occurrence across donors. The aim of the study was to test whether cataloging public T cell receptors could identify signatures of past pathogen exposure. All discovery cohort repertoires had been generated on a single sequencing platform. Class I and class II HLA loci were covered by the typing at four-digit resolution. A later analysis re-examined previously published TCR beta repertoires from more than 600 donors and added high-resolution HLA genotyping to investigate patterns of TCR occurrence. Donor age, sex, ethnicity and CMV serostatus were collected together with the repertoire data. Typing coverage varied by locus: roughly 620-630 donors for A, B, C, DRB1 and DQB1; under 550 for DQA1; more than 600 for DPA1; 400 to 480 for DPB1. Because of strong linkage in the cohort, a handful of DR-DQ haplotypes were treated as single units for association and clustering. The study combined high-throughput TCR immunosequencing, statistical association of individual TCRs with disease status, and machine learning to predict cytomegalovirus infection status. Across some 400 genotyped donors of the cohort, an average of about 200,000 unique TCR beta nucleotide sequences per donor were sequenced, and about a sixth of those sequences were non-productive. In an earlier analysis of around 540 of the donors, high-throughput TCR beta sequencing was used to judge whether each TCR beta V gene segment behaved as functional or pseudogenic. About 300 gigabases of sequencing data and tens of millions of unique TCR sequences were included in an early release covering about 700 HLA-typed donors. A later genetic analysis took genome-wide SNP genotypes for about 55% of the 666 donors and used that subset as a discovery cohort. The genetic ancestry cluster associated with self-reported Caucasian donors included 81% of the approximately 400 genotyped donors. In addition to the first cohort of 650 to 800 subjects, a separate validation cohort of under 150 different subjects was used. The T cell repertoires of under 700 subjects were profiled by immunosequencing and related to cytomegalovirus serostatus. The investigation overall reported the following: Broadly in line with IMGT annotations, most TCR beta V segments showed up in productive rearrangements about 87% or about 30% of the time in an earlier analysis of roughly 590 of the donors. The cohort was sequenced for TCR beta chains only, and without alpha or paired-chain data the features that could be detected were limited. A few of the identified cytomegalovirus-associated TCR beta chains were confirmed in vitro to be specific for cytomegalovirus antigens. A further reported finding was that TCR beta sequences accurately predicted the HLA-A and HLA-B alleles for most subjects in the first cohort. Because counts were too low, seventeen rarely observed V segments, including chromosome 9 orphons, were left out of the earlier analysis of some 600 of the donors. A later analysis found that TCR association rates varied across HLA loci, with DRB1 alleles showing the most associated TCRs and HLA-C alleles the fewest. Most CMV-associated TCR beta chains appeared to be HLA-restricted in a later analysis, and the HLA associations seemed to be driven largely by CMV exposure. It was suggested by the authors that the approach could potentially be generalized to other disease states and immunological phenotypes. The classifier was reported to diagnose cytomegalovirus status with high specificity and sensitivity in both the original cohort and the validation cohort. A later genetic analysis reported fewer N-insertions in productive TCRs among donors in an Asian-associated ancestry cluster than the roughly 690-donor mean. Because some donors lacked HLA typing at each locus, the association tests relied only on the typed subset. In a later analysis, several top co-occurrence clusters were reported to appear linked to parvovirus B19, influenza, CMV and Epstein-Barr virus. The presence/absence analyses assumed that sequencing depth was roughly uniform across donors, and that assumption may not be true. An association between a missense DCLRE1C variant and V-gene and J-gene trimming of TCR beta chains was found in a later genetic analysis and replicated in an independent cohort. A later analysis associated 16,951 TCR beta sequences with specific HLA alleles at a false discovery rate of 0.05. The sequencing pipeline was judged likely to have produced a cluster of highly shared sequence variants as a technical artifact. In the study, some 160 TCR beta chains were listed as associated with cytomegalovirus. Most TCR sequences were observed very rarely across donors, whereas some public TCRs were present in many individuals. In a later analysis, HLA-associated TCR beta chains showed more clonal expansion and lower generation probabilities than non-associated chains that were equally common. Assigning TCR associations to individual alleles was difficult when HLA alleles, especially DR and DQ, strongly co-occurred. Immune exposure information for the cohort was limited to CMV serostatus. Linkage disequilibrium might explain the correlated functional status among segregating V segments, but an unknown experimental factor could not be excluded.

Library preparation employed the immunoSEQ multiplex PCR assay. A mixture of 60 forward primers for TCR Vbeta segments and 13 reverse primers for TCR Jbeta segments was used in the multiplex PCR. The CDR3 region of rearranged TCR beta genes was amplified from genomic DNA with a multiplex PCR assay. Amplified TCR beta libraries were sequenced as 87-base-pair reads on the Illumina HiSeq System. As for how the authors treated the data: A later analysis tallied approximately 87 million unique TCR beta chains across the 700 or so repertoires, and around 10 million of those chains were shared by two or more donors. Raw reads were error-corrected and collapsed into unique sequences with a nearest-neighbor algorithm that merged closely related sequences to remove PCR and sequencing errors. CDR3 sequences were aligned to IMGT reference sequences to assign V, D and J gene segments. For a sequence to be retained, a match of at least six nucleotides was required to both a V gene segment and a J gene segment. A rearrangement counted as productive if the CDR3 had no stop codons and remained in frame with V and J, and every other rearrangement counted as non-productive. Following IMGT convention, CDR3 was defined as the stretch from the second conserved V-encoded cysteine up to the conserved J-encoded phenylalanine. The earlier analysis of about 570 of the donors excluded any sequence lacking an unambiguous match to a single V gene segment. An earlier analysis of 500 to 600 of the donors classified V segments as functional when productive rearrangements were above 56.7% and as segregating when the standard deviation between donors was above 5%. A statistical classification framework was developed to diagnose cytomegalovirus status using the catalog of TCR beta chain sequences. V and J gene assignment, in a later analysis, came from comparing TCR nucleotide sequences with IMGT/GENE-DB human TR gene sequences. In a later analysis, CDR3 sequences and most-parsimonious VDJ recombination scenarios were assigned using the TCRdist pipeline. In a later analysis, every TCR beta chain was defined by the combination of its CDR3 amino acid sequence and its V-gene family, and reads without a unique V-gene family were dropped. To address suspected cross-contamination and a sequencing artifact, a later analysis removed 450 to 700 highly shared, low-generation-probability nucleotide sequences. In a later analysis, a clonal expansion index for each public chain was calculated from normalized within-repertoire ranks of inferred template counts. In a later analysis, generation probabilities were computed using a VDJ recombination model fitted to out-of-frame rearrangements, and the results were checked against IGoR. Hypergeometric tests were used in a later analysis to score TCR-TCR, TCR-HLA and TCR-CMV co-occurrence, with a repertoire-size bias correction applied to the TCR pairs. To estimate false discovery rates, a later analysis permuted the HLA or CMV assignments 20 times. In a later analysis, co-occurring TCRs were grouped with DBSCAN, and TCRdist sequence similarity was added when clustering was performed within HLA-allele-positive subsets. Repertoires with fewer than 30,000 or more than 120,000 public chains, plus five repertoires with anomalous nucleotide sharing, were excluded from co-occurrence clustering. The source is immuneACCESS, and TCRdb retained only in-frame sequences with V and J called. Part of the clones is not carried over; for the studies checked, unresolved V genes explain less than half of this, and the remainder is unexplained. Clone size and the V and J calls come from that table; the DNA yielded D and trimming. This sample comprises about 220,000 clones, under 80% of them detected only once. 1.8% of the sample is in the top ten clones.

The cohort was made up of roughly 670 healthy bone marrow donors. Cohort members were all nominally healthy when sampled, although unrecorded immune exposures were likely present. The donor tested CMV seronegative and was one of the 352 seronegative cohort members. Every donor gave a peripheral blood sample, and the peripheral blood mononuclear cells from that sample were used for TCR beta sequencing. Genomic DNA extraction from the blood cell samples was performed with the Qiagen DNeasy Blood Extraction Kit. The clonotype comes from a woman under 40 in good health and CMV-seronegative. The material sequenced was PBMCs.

The CDR3 amino acid sequence is: CSSSSDRSEQYF. The DNA sequence is given as TGTTCCAGCAGCTCGGACAGGTCGGAGCAGTACTTC. The chain uses TRBV7-9 and TRBJ2-7; TRBD1 agrees with 7 junctional bases. CDR1 SEHNR and CDR2 FQNEAQ were looked up in the germline V gene (reference sequence). The CDR3 contains 12 residues, cysteine and phenylalanine counted. Only the CDR3 region is kept as DNA, spanning 36 bases read in frame from base 1.